These T cell receptor beta chains were read from a single sample in a study of vaccination effects on CD4 cells after COVID-19. Data came from immunoSEQ multiplex PCR; TCRdb stores just in-frame clones and leaves some out. Among about 40,000 clones, around 68% were seen once, and the ten largest hold approximately 24%. What these receptors recognize is not known. The sample was CD4+ T cells from PBMCs cultured with SARS-CoV-2 spike peptides, taken before COVID-19 vaccination. Receptors were obtained from a human donor who received a COVID-19 vaccine. Both conserved end residues are trimmed from each CDR3. D genes are given only for firm matches. Size values are once, few and many counts, or a class for expanded clones, and some rows have none.

CDR3 length	D gene	V gene	clone size	J gene	CDR3 protein
15	-	TRBV4-1	-	TRBJ2-2	ASSQEAVGRTTGELF
14	-	TRBV4-1	-	TRBJ1-5	ASSQGGTQENQPQH
12	-	TRBV7-9	few	TRBJ1-1	ASSLRQVNTEAF
11	-	TRBV28	-	TRBJ1-1	ASFGPMNTEAF
14	TRBD2	TRBV10-2	-	TRBJ2-3	ASRRGLAGDADTQY
11	-	TRBV29-1	-	TRBJ2-3	SVEVTQGNTQY
11	TRBD1	TRBV4-3	-	TRBJ2-2	ASSQQGSGELF
13	-	TRBV30	-	TRBJ1-4	AWSGLGATNEKLF
9	-	TRBV30	once	TRBJ1-4	AWRLNEKLF
12	-	TRBV15	-	TRBJ2-1	ATSVARPYNEQF
13	-	TRBV10-3	-	TRBJ1-1	AIRAGEAMNTEAF
14	-	TRBV13	once	TRBJ1-4	ASSLRAGTTNEKLF
12	-	TRBV6-8	-	TRBJ1-2	ASSLADARCGYT
16	TRBD2	TRBV5-1	once	TRBJ2-7	ASTLTLAGGLSSYEQY
12	-	TRBV3-1/TRBV3-2	-	TRBJ1-1	ASSHTTGNTEAF
13	-	TRBV20-1	-	TRBJ1-1	SASVWGGLNTEAF
14	-	TRBV14	few	TRBJ2-2	ASSQGGFPLTGELF
11	-	TRBV29-1	-	TRBJ1-2	SGYSSDTYGYT
17	-	TRBV7-9	few	TRBJ1-4	ASRPHYKGARSTNEKLF
11	-	TRBV5-5	-	TRBJ1-1	ASSPGMNTEAF
15	-	TRBV6-2/TRBV6-3	-	TRBJ2-6	ASSYHGVSSGANVLT
12	TRBD1	TRBV5-5	few	TRBJ1-2	ASTEDRAGVGYT
11	-	TRBV27	-	TRBJ2-6	ASSQRGANVLT
15	-	TRBV3-1/TRBV3-2	-	TRBJ2-3	ASSPTPQGPWGGTQY
16	TRBD2	TRBV6-2/TRBV6-3	-	TRBJ2-6	ASSYWGLAGSGANVLT
14	-	TRBV7-9	few	TRBJ2-2	ASSSHLLRGTGELF
12	TRBD1	TRBV19	-	TRBJ1-1	ASSPQGANTEAF
13	-	TRBV11-3	-	TRBJ2-6	ASSLGSIGANVLT
12	-	TRBV9	-	TRBJ1-4	ASSDGTGGEKLF
12	-	TRBV7-2	few	TRBJ1-1	ASSLALWNTEAF
12	-	TRBV4-2	-	TRBJ1-5	ASSQGQSNQPQH
13	TRBD2	TRBV30	-	TRBJ2-3	AWRASGGFTDTQY
11	-	TRBV4-2	-	TRBJ1-2	ASSQERIHGYT
10	-	TRBV5-6	-	TRBJ2-7	ASSLGTYEQY
12	-	TRBV24-1	few	TRBJ1-2	ATSAPPGLDGYT
13	-	TRBV9	-	TRBJ2-1	ASSVAREPYNEQF